This T cell receptor beta chain was sequenced in a study of cytomegalovirus exposure and HLA in healthy donors. General study results and limits: Previously analyzed data showed that most TCR beta V segments were productive at a frequency of about 87% or about 30%. Analysis performed later found 16,951 TCR beta sequences associated with HLA alleles at 0.05 false discovery rate.

Healthy individuals who donated bone marrow served as the donors. Regarding this clone: The antigen is undetermined.

It was with 60 Vbeta and 13 Jbeta primers that the PCR ran. Libraries were prepared by immunoSEQ multiplex PCR; TCRdb keeps only in-frame clonotypes and omits some of them. The table lists about 130,000 clones, about 80% of them singletons. The germline V gene encodes CDR1 SGHRS and CDR2 YFSETQ. Trimming removed 2 bases from V and 2 bases from J, with 17 bases in between. The CDR3 covers 17 residues. The source of this sequence is a man aged 30 to 45 in good health and CMV-seropositive. Source material: PBMCs. This sequence joins TRBV5-1 and TRBJ2-1; possible D gene TRBD2, 6 bases. The CDR3 loop is CASSLKGRGGTYNEQFF. The CDR3 DNA reads as TGCGCCAGCAGCTTAAAGGGACGTGGAGGGACCTACAATGAGCAGTTCTTC. Full variable domain (missing parts from reference TRBV5-1 and TRBJ2-1): KAGVTQTPRYLIKTRGQQVTLSCSPISGHRSVSWYQQTPGQGLQFLFEYFSETQRNKGNFPGRFSGRQFSNSRSEMNVSTLELGDSALYLCASSLKGRGGTYNEQFFGPGTRLTVL.